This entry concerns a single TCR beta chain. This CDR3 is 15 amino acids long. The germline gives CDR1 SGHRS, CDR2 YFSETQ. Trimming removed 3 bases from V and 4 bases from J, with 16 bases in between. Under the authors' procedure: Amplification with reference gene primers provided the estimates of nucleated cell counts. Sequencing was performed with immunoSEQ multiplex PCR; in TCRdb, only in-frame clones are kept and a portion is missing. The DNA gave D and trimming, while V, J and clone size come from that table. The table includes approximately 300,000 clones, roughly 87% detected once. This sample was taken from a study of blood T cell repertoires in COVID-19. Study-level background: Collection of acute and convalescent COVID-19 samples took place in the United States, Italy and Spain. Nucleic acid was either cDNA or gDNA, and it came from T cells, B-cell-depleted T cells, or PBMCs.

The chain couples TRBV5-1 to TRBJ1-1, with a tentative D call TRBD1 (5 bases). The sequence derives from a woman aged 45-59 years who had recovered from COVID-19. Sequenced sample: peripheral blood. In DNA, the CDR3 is TGCGCCAGCAGCTCAGGGAAAAGAGTTGGCACTGAAGCTTTCTTT. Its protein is CASSSGKRVGTEAFF.